This T cell receptor beta chain comes out of a study of blood T cell repertoires in COVID-19. As handled by the study authors: Estimates of nucleated cell counts were drawn from the amplification of reference gene primers. TCRdb keeps only in-frame clones here, not all; method: immunoSEQ multiplex PCR. D and trimming come from the DNA, and the V and J calls and clone size come from that table. The sample lists 240,000 or so clones; approximately 78% were seen once. Sequenced input: peripheral blood. This receptor was obtained from a woman between 18 and 30 years old with acute or convalescent COVID-19.

The CDR3 coding sequence is TGTGCCACCAGTCCTGGGGGACAGGGAGAAGAGACCCAGTACTTC. It specifies CATSPGGQGEETQYF. This chain connects TRBV24-1 to TRBJ2-5, with TRBD1 matching 9 bases. V was clipped by 6 bases and J by 3 bases; unmatched bases: 7. This CDR3 is 15 amino acids long. CDR1 and CDR2 from the germline V gene are KGHDR and SFDVKD.